Shown below are 27 T cell receptor beta chains from a single sample sequenced in a study of blood T cell repertoires in COVID-19 (dated by TCRdb to about 2020). The library was made by the immunoSEQ multiplex PCR assay. Entries here come from immuneACCESS through TCRdb and include only in-frame sequences with V and J called. Some clones fail to appear in such tables; in the studies checked, an unresolved V gene covers under half of the shortfall, and the cause of the remainder is unknown. A total of about 150,000 clones appear in this sample, approximately 80% of them only once. The top ten clones comprise approximately 9.7% of the sample. Sequenced sample: peripheral blood. Receptor source: a woman between 50 and 59 years old with acute or convalescent COVID-19.

In its sample, this clone was seen a few times. CDR3 region: CASSEAGSSYEQYF. CDR3 coding DNA: TGTGCCAGCAGTGAGGCGGGGAGCTCCTACGAGCAGTACTTC. The chain carries TRBV25-1 and TRBJ2-7; maybe TRBD2 (6 bases). CDR1 and CDR2 (germline): MGHDK, SYGVNS. V shed 3 bases and J shed 0 bases, with 9 bases lying between them. This CDR3 has 14 amino acids.

This chain uses TRBV2 with TRBJ1-3, with TRBD1 identical over 7 bases. After removal of 4 bases from V and 0 bases from J, the junction contained 6 bases not matched to a gene. Germline CDR1 SNHLY, CDR2 FYNNEI. The CDR3 is made up of 16 amino acids. This CDR3 is CASSVLGTASGNTIYF. The CDR3 DNA reads TGTGCCAGCAGTGTCCTCGGGACAGCCTCTGGAAACACCATATATTTT. Variable domain in full (rest from reference TRBV2 and TRBJ1-3): EPEVTQTPSHQVTQMGQEVILRCVPISNHLYFYWYRQILGQKVEFLVSFYNNEISEKSEIFDDQFSVERPDGSNFTLKIRSTKLEDSAMYFCASSVLGTASGNTIYFGEGSWLTVV.

The chain employs TRBV9 and TRBJ2-1, with 8 bases aligning to TRBD2. CDR3 size: 18 residues. With V trimmed by 3 bases and J by 5 bases, 16 bases remained unmatched. Germline lookup yields CDR1 SGDLS and CDR2 YYNGEE. CDR3 loop: CASSDPRQRLASDNEQFF. CDR3 nucleotides: TGTGCCAGCAGCGACCCCCGTCAGCGACTAGCGAGTGACAATGAGCAGTTCTTC. The full variable domain, in which reference TRBV9 and TRBJ2-1 provide the parts outside the CDR3, is DSGVTQTPKHLITATGQRVTLRCSPRSGDLSVYWYQQSLDQGLQFLIQYYNGEERAKGNILERFSAQQFPDLHSELNLSSLELGDSALYFCASSDPRQRLASDNEQFFGPGTRLTVL.

The count of this clone is one. The genes are TRBV6-2 or TRBV6-3 and TRBJ1-1, with unresolved D. CDR3 length equals 11 residues. Germline V gene lookup returns CDR1 MNHEY and CDR2 SVGEGT. The ends were cut back, 6 bases at V and 7 bases at J, with 9 bases in the middle. The CDR3 reads CASSRRFEAFF. For the CDR3, the DNA is TGTGCCAGCAGCCGGCGGTTTGAAGCTTTCTTT.

This sequence joins TRBV7-8 and TRBJ2-5; D might be TRBD2 (5 bases). The CDR3 totals 15 residues. The V end was cut by 5 bases, the J end by 2 bases, with 15 bases between. In germline, CDR1 is SGHVS, CDR2 FQNEAQ. CDR3: CASSKTGSPQETQYF. The CDR3 DNA reads TGTGCCAGCAGCAAGACGGGGTCACCACAAGAGACCCAGTACTTC.

This clone occurred once. This chain uses TRBV6-5 with TRBJ1-1; D perhaps matches TRBD1 (5 bases). V lost 5 bases and J 5 bases, leaving 12 bases between the germline ends. The CDR3 sequence is 13 residues long. Germline CDR1 and CDR2: MNHEY and SVGAGI. CDR3 sequence (DNA): TGTGCCAGCAGTATAAAAAGGGGAACTGAAGCTTTCTTT. Translating it yields CASSIKRGTEAFF.

The chain recombines TRBV4-2 with TRBJ1-5, with D unclear. Germline V CDR1 and CDR2: LGHNA, YNFKEQ. The CDR3 covers 16 residues. Trimming cost V 0 bases and J 4 bases, with 13 bases left between them. The CDR3 DNA reads as TGTGCCAGCAGCCAAGATTCTAACAGAAGAAATCAGCCCCAGCATTTT. This codes for CASSQDSNRRNQPQHF.

V gene TRBV6-2 or TRBV6-3 combines with J gene TRBJ2-7; a possible D gene is TRBD1 (5 bases). Deletions cut 2 bases from V and 1 base from J, with 9 bases between. Per germline, CDR1 MNHEY and CDR2 SVGEGT. CDR3 length equals 14 residues. CDR3 bases: TGTGCCAGCAGTTACGGTGGACATTCCTACGAGCAGTACTTC. Translating it yields CASSYGGHSYEQYF.

This clone appeared a single time. This sequence joins TRBV4-1 and TRBJ1-4; TRBD1 matches at 10 bases. The CDR3 has 17 residues. Trimming cost V 5 bases and J 2 bases; bases outside gene matches: 8. Germline CDR1 is MGHRA and CDR2 is YSYEKL. CDR3 bases: TGCGCCAGCAGCGAGGACAGGGGGAGTATCACTAATGAAAAACTGTTTTTT. It yields the protein CASSEDRGSITNEKLFF.

The rearrangement uses TRBV14 and TRBJ1-1; unclear D gene. Trimming removed 1 base at V and 1 base at J, with 10 bases between. This CDR3 comprises 15 residues. From germline, CDR1 is SGHDN and CDR2 FVKESK. The CDR3 is CASSQVAGPNTEAFF. The CDR3 DNA is TGTGCCAGCAGCCAAGTTGCAGGCCCGAACACTGAAGCTTTCTTT.

This clone was counted between two and nine times. The chain links TRBV5-5 to TRBJ2-3, with 7 bases identical to TRBD2. The CDR3 consists of 15 residues. Germline CDR1 reads SGHKS; CDR2 reads YYEKEE (reference sequence). The ends lost 4 bases at V and 1 base at J; junction bases unmatched: 6. The CDR3 nucleotides are TGTGCCAGCAGCCCGATAGCGGGCCGCACAGATACGCAGTATTTT. Its protein product is CASSPIAGRTDTQYF.

CDR3 sequence reads: CASSAKGGQGAGELFF. In DNA, the CDR3 is TGTGCCAGCAGCGCAAAGGGGGGACAGGGGGCCGGGGAGCTGTTTTTT. The chain joins TRBV5-4 to TRBJ2-2; 11 bases match TRBD1. The V segment lost 4 bases and the J segment 6 bases; nucleotides outside the gene matches: 8. CDR3 size: 16 residues. The germline V gene has CDR1 SGHNT and CDR2 YYREEE (reference sequence).

This chain connects TRBV5-6 to TRBJ1-5; 7 nucleotides align to TRBD1. This CDR3 contains 14 residues. Looked up from germline, CDR1 is SGHDT and CDR2 is YYEEEE. Trimming removed 3 bases from V and 7 bases from J; junction bases left unmatched: 7. CDR3 in amino acids: CASSSTTGAQPQHF. The CDR3 bases are TGTGCCAGCAGCTCTACCACAGGGGCCCAGCCCCAGCATTTT.

V gene TRBV6-2 or TRBV6-3 combines with J gene TRBJ2-1, with TRBD2 matching 10 bases. J gave up 3 bases and V 6 bases, and 5 bases lay outside the gene matches. Germline loops: CDR1 MNHEY, CDR2 SVGEGT. This CDR3 region has 15 residues. DNA of the CDR3: TGTGCCAGCAGCTGGACTAGCGGATACTACAATGAGCAGTTCTTC. Translation gives CASSWTSGYYNEQFF.

The chain employs TRBV19 and TRBJ1-5; 7 nucleotides match TRBD1. The V gene's germline CDR1 is LNHDA and CDR2 SQIVND (reference sequence). The V gene end was trimmed by 3 bases and the J gene end by 2 bases; junction bases not matched to a gene: 7. CDR3 size: 16 residues. CDR3 DNA: TGTGCCAGTAGTATGACAAGGGGGCTTGGCAATCAGCCCCAGCATTTT. Amino acid sequence: CASSMTRGLGNQPQHF. Full variable domain (outside the CDR3, taken from reference TRBV19 and TRBJ1-5): DGGITQSPKYLFRKEGQNVTLSCEQNLNHDAMYWYRQDPGQGLRLIYYSQIVNDFQKGDIAEGYSVSREKKESFPLTVTSAQKNPTAFYLCASSMTRGLGNQPQHFGDGTRLSIL.

V is TRBV9 and J is TRBJ2-1, with D possibly matching TRBD2 (5 bases). Trimming pared 3 bases from V and 0 bases from J, leaving 10 bases between. Germline V gene data show CDR1 as SGDLS and CDR2 as YYNGEE. The CDR3 has 15 amino acids. CDR3 DNA: TGTGCCAGCAGCGAGACGGACTTCTCCTACAATGAGCAGTTCTTC. Encoded protein: CASSETDFSYNEQFF.

This clone appeared once. The rearrangement uses TRBV5-3 and TRBJ2-5, with 9 bases aligning to TRBD1. TRBV5-3 is known as an ORF, though its function is uncertain. Losses at the gene ends were 0 bases for V and 3 bases for J; bases not matched to a gene: 3. The CDR3 runs to 15 residues. CDR3: CARSLVDRGKETQYF. The CDR3 region has the DNA TGTGCCAGAAGCTTGGTGGACAGGGGCAAAGAGACCCAGTACTTC.

The chain recombines TRBV6-1 with TRBJ2-2, with 12 bases fitting TRBD2. The V and J ends lost 1 base and 6 bases, in that order; junction bases with no gene match: 12. This CDR3 has 19 residues. CDR1 MNHNS and CDR2 SASEGT come from the germline V gene. The CDR3 DNA follows: TGTGCCAGCAGTGAAGTTAGGGTATCTAGCGGGGGGGCGTCCGGGGAGCTGTTTTTT. Its translation is CASSEVRVSSGGASGELFF.

In this sample, this clone turned up once. The chain recombines TRBV5-1 with TRBJ1-6; 7 nucleotides match TRBD1. J was trimmed by 8 bases and V by 4 bases; bases with no gene match: 9. Germline lookup yields CDR1 SGHRS and CDR2 YFSETQ. This CDR3 region has 15 residues. Written as DNA, the CDR3 is TGCGCCAGCAGCATCAGACAGGGTTCGGATTCACCCCTCCACTTT. It yields the protein CASSIRQGSDSPLHF.

The chain's CDR3 is CASTEDRISGNTIYF. The DNA of the CDR3 is TGTGCCAGCACCGAGGACAGGATCTCTGGAAACACCATATATTTT. The V and J genes are TRBV6-5 and TRBJ1-3; 7 nucleotides match TRBD1. The length of the CDR3 is 15 residues. V dropped 7 bases and J dropped 0; count of bases not matched to a gene: 6. The germline V gene has CDR1 MNHEY and CDR2 SVGAGI.

This chain links TRBV6-2 or TRBV6-3 with TRBJ2-1, with 12 bases that match TRBD2. This CDR3 comprises 18 residues. Losses at the gene ends were 3 bases for V and 9 bases for J; bases not matched to a gene: 15. Germline CDR1 reads MNHEY; CDR2 reads SVGEGT. The CDR3 spells CASSYSSGRAVEVREQFF. The CDR3 DNA is TGTGCCAGCAGTTATTCTAGCGGGAGGGCCGTCGAGGTTCGTGAGCAGTTCTTC.

This clone appeared a single time. The chain uses TRBV20-1 and TRBJ2-5; the match to TRBD2 covers 9 bases. After removal of 3 bases from V and 5 bases from J, the junction contained 7 bases not matched to a gene. CDR3 length: 14 amino acids. Germline V gene data show CDR1 as DFQATT and CDR2 as SNEGSKA (reference sequence). The CDR3 DNA sequence: TGCAGTGCTAGTGGCGGGGGGGCCTTGGAGACCCAGTACTTC. Protein product: CSASGGGALETQYF.

V and J are TRBV6-5 and TRBJ2-7; D is unclear. The germline CDR1 and CDR2 sequences are MNHEY and SVGAGI. CDR3 size: 13 residues. Trimming removed 2 bases at V and 0 bases at J, with 5 bases between. The CDR3 loop reads CASSYASSYEQYF. As DNA, the CDR3 is TGTGCCAGCAGTTACGCCAGCTCCTACGAGCAGTACTTC.

Of note for this clone: Other DNA variants within this sample encode the same CDR3. This chain links TRBV18 with TRBJ1-2; 9 positions agree with TRBD1. V lost 3 bases, J lost 1 base, and 0 bases stayed unmatched. Germline V gene sequence: CDR1 KGHSH, CDR2 LQKENI. This CDR3 comprises 14 residues. CDR3 in amino acids: CASSPGQGNYGYTF. The CDR3 DNA sequence: TGTGCCAGCTCACCGGGACAGGGTAACTATGGCTACACCTTC.

This chain connects TRBV4-3 to TRBJ2-5, with 8 nucleotides matching TRBD2. With 0 bases clipped from V and 5 bases from J, the junction kept 11 bases outside the gene matches. CDR3 size: 17 residues. CDR1 and CDR2 (germline): LGHNA, YSLEER. In DNA, the CDR3 is TGCGCCAGCAGCCAAGATCCACGGGGGGGCCGGGTGGAGACCCAGTACTTC. Amino acids: CASSQDPRGGRVETQYF.

Only one count was recorded for this clone. The V call is TRBV5-5, the J call TRBJ1-6; no clear D. The CDR3 extends over 14 amino acids. The V end was cut by 2 bases, the J end by 8 bases, with 11 bases between. The germline V gene encodes CDR1 SGHKS and CDR2 YYEKEE (reference sequence). The CDR3 nucleotides read TGTGCCAGCAGCTTCCTGGCCGGGGATTCACCCCTCCACTTT. It is translated as CASSFLAGDSPLHF.

There are a few counts of this clone. V and J are TRBV5-6 and TRBJ1-2, with D tentatively TRBD1 (6 bases). Germline assignment: CDR1 SGHDT and CDR2 YYEEEE. CDR3 length equals 15 residues. The V end lost 2 bases, the J end lost 1 base, and 12 bases lay between the germline ends. The CDR3 bases are TGTGCCAGCAGCTTCCTAACAGGGAATAACTATGGCTACACCTTC. Translating gives CASSFLTGNNYGYTF.